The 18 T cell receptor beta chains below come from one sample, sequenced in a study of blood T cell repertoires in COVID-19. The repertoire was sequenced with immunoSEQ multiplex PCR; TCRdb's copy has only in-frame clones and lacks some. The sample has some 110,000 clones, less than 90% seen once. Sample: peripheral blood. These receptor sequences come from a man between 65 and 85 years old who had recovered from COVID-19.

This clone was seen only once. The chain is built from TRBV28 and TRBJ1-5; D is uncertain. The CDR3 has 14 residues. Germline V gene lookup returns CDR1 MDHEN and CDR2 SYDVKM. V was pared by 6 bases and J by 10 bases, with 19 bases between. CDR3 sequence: CASSISPSEGPQHF. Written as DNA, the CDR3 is TGTGCCAGCAGCATTTCCCCGTCCGAGGGTCCCCAGCATTTT.

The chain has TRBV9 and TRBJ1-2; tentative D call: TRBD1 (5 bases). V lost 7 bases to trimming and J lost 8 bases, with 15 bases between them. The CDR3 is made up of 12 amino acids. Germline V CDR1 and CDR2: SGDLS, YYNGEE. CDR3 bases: TGTGCCAGCGGACAACCTACCCGCGGCTACACCTTC. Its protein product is CASGQPTRGYTF.

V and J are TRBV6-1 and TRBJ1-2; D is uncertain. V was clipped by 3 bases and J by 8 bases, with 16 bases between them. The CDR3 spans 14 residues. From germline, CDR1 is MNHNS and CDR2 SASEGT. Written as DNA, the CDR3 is TGTGCCAGCAGTGATTTAGGAGGCGTTGTCGGCTACACCTTC. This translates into CASSDLGGVVGYTF.

The CDR3 protein is CASSVGIGGYTNEKLFF. The DNA of the CDR3 is TGTGCCAGCAGCGTAGGTATAGGGGGCTATACTAATGAAAAACTGTTTTTT. The chain couples TRBV9 to TRBJ1-4, with 7 bases lining up with TRBD1. Per germline, CDR1 SGDLS and CDR2 YYNGEE. The CDR3 is 17 residues long. The V gene end was trimmed by 0 bases and the J gene end by 2 bases; junction bases not matched to a gene: 7.

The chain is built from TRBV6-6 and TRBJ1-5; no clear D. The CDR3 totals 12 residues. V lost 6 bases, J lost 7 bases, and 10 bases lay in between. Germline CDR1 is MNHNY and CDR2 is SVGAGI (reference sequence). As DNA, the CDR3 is TGTGCCAGCAGCCAGTCGCAACAGCCCCAGCATTTT. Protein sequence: CASSQSQQPQHF.

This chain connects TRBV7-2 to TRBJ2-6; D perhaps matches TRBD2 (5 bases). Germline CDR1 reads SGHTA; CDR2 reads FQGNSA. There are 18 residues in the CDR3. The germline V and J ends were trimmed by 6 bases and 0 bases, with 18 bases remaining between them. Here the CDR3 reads CASSYKAVGSSGANVLTF. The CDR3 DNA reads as TGTGCCAGCAGTTATAAAGCGGTGGGAAGCTCTGGGGCCAACGTCCTGACTTTC.

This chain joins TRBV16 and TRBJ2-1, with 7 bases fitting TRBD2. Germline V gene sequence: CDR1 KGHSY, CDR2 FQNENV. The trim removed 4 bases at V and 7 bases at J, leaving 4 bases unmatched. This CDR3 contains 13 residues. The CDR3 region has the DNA TGTGCCAGCAGCCCCGGGACTATAAATGAGCAGTTCTTC. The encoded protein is CASSPGTINEQFF.

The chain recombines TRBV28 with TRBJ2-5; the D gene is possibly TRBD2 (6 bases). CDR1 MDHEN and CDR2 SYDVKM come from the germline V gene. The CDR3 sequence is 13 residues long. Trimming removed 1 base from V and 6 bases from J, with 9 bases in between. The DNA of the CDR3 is TGTGCCAGCAGTTTATTCGGGGGTCAGACCCAGTACTTC. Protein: CASSLFGGQTQYF.

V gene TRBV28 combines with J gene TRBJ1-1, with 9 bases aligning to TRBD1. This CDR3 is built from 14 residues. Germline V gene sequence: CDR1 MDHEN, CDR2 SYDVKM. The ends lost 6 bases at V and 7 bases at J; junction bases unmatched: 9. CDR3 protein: CASSQLTGGNEAFF. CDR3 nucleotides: TGTGCCAGCAGCCAACTGACAGGGGGGAATGAAGCTTTCTTT.

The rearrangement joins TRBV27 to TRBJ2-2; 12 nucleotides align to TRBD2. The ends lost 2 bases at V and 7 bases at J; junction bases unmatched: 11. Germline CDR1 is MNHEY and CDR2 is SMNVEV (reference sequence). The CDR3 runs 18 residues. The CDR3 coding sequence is TGTGCCAGCAGTTTACGGACTAGCGGGAAGATGGACTTCGGGGAGCTGTTTTTT. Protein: CASSLRTSGKMDFGELFF.

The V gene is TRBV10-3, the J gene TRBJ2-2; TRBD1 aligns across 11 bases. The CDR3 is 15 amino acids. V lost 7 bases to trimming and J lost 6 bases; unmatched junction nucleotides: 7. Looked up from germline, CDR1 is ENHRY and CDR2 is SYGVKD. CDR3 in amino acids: CAINPGTGGPGELFF. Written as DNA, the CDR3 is TGTGCCATCAACCCCGGGACAGGGGGTCCCGGGGAGCTGTTTTTT.

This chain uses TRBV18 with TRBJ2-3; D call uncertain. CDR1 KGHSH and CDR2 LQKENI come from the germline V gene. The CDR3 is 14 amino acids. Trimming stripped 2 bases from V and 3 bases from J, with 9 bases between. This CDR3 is CASSPSASTDTQYF. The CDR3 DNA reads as TGTGCCAGCTCACCATCGGCTAGTACAGATACGCAGTATTTT.

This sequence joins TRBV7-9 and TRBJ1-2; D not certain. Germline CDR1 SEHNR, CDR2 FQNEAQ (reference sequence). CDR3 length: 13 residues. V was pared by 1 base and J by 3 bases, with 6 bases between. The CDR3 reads CASSLGQDYGYTF. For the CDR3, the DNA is TGTGCCAGCAGCTTAGGGCAGGACTATGGCTACACCTTC.

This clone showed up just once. CDR3 sequence (DNA): TGTGCCAGTACCACGACAGCGGGTCAGCCCCAGCATTTT. Amino acids: CASTTTAGQPQHF. The rearrangement links TRBV19 to TRBJ1-5; possibly TRBD1 for D (5 bases). This CDR3 region has 13 residues. Germline-derived CDR1 and CDR2 are LNHDA and SQIVND (reference sequence). The V and J ends lost 7 bases and 6 bases respectively, with 13 bases between them.

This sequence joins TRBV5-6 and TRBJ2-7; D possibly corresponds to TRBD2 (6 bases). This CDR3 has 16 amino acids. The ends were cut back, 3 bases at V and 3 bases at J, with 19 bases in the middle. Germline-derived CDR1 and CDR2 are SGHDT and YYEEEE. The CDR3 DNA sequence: TGTGCCAGCAGCTCCTGGGTGGCACTAGCCATCTACGAGCAGTACTTC. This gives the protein CASSSWVALAIYEQYF. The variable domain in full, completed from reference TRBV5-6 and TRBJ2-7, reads DAGVTQSPTHLIKTRGQQVTLRCSPKSGHDTVSWYQQALGQGPQFIFQYYEEEERQRGNFPDRFSGHQFPNYSSELNVNALLLGDSALYLCASSSWVALAIYEQYFGPGTRLTVT.

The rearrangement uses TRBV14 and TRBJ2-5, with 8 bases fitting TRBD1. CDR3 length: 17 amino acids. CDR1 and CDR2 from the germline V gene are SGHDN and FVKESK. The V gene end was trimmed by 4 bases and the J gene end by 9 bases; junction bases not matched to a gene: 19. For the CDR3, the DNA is TGTGCCAGCAGCCCCGCCAAGGGGACAGGAGGTCTTAGGGCCCAGTACTTC. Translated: CASSPAKGTGGLRAQYF.

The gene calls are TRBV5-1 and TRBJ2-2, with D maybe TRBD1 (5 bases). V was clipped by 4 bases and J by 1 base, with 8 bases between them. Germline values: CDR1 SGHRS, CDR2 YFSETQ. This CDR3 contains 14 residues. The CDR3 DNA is TGCGCCAGCAGCATTACAGGGAACACCGGGGAGCTGTTTTTT. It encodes CASSITGNTGELFF.

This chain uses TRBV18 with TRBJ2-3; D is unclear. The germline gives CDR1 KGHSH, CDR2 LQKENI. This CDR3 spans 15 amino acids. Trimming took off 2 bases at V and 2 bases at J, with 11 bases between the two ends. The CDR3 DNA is TGTGCCAGCTCACCATCCCAACACCCCACAGATACGCAGTATTTT. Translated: CASSPSQHPTDTQYF.